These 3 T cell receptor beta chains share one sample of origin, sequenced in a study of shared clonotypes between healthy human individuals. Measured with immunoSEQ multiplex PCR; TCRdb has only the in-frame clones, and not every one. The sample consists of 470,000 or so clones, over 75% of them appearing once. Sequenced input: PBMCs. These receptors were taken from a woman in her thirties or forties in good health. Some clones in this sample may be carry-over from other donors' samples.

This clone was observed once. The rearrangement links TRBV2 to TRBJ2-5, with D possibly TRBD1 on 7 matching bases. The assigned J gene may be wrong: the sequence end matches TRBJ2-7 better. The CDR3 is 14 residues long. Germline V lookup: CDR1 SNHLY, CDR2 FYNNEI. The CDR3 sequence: CASSDRQGGYEQYF. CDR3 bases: TGTGCCAGCAGTGATCGACAGGGAGGCTACGAGCAGTACTTC.

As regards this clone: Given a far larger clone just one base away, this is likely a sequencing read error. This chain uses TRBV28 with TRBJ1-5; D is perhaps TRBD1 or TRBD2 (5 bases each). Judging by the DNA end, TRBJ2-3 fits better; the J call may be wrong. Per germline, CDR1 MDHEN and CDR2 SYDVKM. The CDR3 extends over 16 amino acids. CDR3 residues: CASSLELGDGNQPQYF. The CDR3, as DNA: TGTGCCAGCAGTTTAGAGTTGGGGGACGGTAATCAGCCCCAGTATTTT.

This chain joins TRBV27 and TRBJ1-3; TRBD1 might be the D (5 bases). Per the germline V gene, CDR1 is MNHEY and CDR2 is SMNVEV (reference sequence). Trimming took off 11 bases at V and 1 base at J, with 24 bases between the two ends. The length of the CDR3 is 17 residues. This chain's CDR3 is CAAPRIGLRGSGNTIYF. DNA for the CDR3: TGTGCCGCGCCGAGAATAGGATTAAGGGGTTCTGGAAACACCATATATTTT.